What follows is one TCR beta chain and its context. Its antigen remains unknown. Repertoires were generated with immunoSEQ multiplex PCR, while TCRdb's copy carries only in-frame clones and drops some. Found here are about 2.5 million clones, 85% to 95% of them singletons; the top ten hold around 0.38%. These data originate in a study of shared clonotypes between healthy human individuals. Study-wide context: Plates per donor: three CD4 naive, three CD4 memory, two CD8 naive, one CD8 memory. The study's findings and limits: Researchers found naive subsets generally carried larger estimated richness than memory subsets.

Input material: naive CD4+ T cells from PBMCs. Documented subset: CD45RA+ positively selected. The sequence came from a man aged 18 to 30 in good health. Some clones in this sample may be carry-over from other donors' samples.

Here the CDR3 DNA reads TGTGCCAGCAGCTCCGGGTGGGACACTGAAGCTTTCTTT. Translating gives CASSSGWDTEAFF. J is TRBJ1-1 and V is TRBV11-2; D is ambiguous. The V end lost 4 bases, the J end lost 3 bases, and 9 bases lay between the germline ends. Per germline, CDR1 SGHAT and CDR2 FQNNGV. This CDR3 is built from 13 residues.